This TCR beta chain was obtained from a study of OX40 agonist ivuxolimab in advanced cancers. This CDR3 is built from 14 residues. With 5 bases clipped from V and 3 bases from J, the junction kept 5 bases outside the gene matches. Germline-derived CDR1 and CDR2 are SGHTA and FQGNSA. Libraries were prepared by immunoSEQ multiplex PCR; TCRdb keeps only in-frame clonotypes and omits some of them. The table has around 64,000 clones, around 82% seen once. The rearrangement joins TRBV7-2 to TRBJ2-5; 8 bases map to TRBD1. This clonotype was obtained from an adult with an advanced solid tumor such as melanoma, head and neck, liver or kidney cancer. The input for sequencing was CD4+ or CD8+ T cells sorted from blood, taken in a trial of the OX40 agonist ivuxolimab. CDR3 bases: TGTGCCAGCAGCCAAGGACAGGGAGAAGAGACCCAGTACTTC. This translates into CASSQGQGEETQYF.